This T cell receptor (beta chain) was captured by sequencing in a study of cytomegalovirus exposure and HLA in healthy donors. This clone has more than one count but fewer than ten. The primer mix had 60 Vbeta and 13 Jbeta primers. The protocol was immunoSEQ multiplex PCR, while the TCRdb copy is restricted to in-frame clones and leaves out a portion. Of 82,000 or so clones listed, around 9.1% were seen once; the top ten hold roughly 22%. Germline values: CDR1 PRHDT, CDR2 FYEKMQ (reference sequence). V lost 4 bases to trimming and J lost 7 bases; unmatched junction nucleotides: 5. The CDR3 has 13 residues.

The chain combines TRBV13 with TRBJ2-7; 9 bases line up with TRBD2. This clonotype was obtained from a man between 60 and 75 years old in good health and CMV-seropositive. The sample comprised PBMCs. CDR3 protein: CASSSSGMREQYF. The CDR3 bases are TGTGCCAGCAGCTCTAGCGGGATGAGAGAGCAGTACTTC.